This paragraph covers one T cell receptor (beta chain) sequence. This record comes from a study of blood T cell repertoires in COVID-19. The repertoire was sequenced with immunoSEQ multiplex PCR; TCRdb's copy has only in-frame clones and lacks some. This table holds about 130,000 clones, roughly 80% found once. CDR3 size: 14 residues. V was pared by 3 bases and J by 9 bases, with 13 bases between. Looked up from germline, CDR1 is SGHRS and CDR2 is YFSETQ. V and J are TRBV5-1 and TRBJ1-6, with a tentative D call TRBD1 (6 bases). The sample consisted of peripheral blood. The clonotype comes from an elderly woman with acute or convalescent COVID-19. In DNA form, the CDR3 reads TGCGCCAGCAGCTCCCGGGACATCGGTTCACCCCTCCACTTT. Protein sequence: CASSSRDIGSPLHF.